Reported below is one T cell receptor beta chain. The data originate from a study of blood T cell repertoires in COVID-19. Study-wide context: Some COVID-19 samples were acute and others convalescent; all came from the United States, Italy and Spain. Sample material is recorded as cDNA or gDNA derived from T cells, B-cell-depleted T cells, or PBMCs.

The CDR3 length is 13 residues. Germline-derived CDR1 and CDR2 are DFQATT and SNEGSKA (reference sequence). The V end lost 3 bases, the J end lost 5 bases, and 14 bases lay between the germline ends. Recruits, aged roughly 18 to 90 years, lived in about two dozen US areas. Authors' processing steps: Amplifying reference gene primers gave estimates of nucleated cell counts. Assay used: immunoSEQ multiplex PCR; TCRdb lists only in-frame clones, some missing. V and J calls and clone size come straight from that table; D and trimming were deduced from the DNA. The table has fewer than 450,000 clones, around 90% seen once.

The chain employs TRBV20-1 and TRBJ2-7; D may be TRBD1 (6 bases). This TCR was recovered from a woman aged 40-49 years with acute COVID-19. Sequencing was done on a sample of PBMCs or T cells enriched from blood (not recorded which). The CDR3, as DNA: TGCAGTGCTAGTACTCCAGGGGTCCACGAGCAGTACTTC. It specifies CSASTPGVHEQYF.